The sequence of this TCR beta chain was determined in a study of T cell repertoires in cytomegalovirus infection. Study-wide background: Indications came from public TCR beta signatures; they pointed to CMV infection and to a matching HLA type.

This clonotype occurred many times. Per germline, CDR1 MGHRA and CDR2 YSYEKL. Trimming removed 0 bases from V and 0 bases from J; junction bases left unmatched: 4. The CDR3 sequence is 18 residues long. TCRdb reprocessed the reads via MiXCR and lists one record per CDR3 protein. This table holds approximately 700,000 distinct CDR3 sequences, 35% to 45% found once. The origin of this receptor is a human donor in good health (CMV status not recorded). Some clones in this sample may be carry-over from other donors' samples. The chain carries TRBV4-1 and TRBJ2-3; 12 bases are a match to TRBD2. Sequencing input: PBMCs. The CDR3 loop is CASSQDLLAGGSTDTQYF. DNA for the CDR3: TGCGCCAGCAGCCAAGATCTTCTAGCGGGAGGGAGCACAGATACGCAGTATTTT.